This record concerns one T cell receptor (beta chain) sequence. Trimming removed 5 bases from V and 10 bases from J, with 20 bases in between. The germline V gene encodes CDR1 SEHNR and CDR2 FQNEAQ (reference sequence). This CDR3 is built from 14 residues. TCR beta chains were sequenced at survey level with immunoSEQ. Produced via immunoSEQ multiplex PCR; TCRdb's table is partial and in-frame only. Of about 68,000 clones in the sample, roughly 95% were seen once. Sequenced input: PBMCs. The chain carries TRBV7-9 and TRBJ1-1; a possible D gene is TRBD1 (5 bases). This receptor was obtained from a man aged 40-50 years with rheumatoid arthritis. The CDR3 is CASSPIDTPRGAFF. The CDR3 region has the DNA TGTGCCAGCAGCCCGATTGACACACCAAGGGGAGCTTTCTTT. Full variable domain (missing parts from reference TRBV7-9 and TRBJ1-1): DTGVSQNPRHKITKRGQNVTFRCDPISEHNRLYWYRQTLGQGPEFLTYFQNEAQLEKSRLLSDRFSAERPKGSFSTLEIQRTEQGDSAMYLCASSPIDTPRGAFFGQGTRLTVV.